This T cell receptor (beta chain) stems from a study of response to subunit inactivated influenza vaccine. V was clipped by 7 bases and J by 10 bases; unmatched bases: 14. The CDR3 spans 15 residues. This clonotype was seen only a few times. TCRdb itself ran the RT-PCR reads through MiXCR, one entry per CDR3 protein. Among some 550,000 distinct CDR3 sequences listed, under 30% were seen once. This same sample was also taken into another study, of T cells expressing NK-cell markers. This second study says: Libraries used 5'RACE template switching adding universal primer site and UMIs.

This TCR was sampled from a man over 45 who received an inactivated influenza vaccine. The specimen was CD4+ T cells sorted from PBMCs, collected roughly 12 days after vaccination. The V and J genes are TRBV12-3 or TRBV12-4 and TRBJ2-1; 9 nucleotides line up with TRBD2. The DNA of the CDR3 is TGTGCCAGCACTCTGGGAGCGGGGGGAAGGGGCGAGCAGTTCTTC. Translation gives CASTLGAGGRGEQFF.